One sample yielded the 28 T cell receptor beta chains listed below, sequenced in a study of CD8+ T cells in alopecia areata. Extraction of RNA preceded its reverse transcription into cDNA, which served as the sequencing template. Using immunoSEQ multiplex PCR, the repertoire was profiled, and TCRdb retains in-frame clones only, with some absent. The sample carries nearly 95,000 clones, about three quarters recorded once. Noted treatment: oral pan-JAK inhibitor, 5-10 mg twice daily. This material consisted of CD8+ T cells sorted from blood, taken at approximately week 42, from a patient treated with tofacitinib. The origin of the receptors is a human donor with alopecia areata.

The V and J genes are TRBV5-6 and TRBJ2-5; D uncertain. This CDR3 contains 11 residues. CDR1 SGHDT and CDR2 YYEEEE come from the germline V gene. V lost 2 bases and J lost 5, with 4 bases in between. The CDR3 nucleotides are TGTGCCAGCAGCTTCGGGGAGACCCAGTACTTC. Its protein product is CASSFGETQYF.

This chain uses TRBV11-2 with TRBJ2-1; D remains unclear. This CDR3 has 14 amino acids. Germline CDR1 is SGHAT and CDR2 is FQNNGV. V was clipped by 2 bases and J by 2 bases, with 7 bases between them. CDR3 in DNA: TGTGCCAGCAGCTTAAGTGGAACCTACAATGAGCAGTTCTTC. This translates into CASSLSGTYNEQFF.

The genes are TRBV30 and TRBJ1-2, with TRBD1 identical over 8 bases. This CDR3 has 14 residues. In germline, CDR1 is GTSNPN, CDR2 SVGIG (reference sequence). The J segment lost 4 bases and the V segment lost 0 bases, leaving 4 bases of the junction unmatched. CDR3 loop: CAWSVAGGAYGYTF. The CDR3 nucleotides read TGTGCCTGGAGTGTGGCAGGGGGCGCCTATGGCTACACCTTC.

V is TRBV9 and J is TRBJ2-5; TRBD1 matches at 8 bases. The assigned J gene may be wrong: the sequence end matches TRBJ2-7 better. In germline, CDR1 is SGDLS, CDR2 YYNGEE. The CDR3 is made up of 14 amino acids. The CDR3 sequence is CASSARNRGTEQYF. CDR3 bases: TGTGCCAGCAGCGCCCGAAACAGGGGGACCGAGCAGTACTTC.

The V gene is TRBV27, the J gene TRBJ2-1; D is perhaps TRBD1 (5 bases). The CDR3 spans 16 residues. Germline values: CDR1 MNHEY, CDR2 SMNVEV (reference sequence). The V end lost 5 bases, the J end lost 0 bases, and 14 bases lay between the germline ends. CDR3 bases: TGTGCCAGCAGTCCAGGGTTACTGAGCTCCTACAATGAGCAGTTCTTC. This encodes CASSPGLLSSYNEQFF.

This clone is a singleton in its sample. The J gene is TRBJ2-1, the V gene TRBV30, with 8 bases lining up with TRBD2. The germline V gene encodes CDR1 GTSNPN and CDR2 SVGIG (reference sequence). Germline trimming cut 2 bases from V and 9 bases from J; bases unmatched to any gene: 9. The CDR3 runs 14 residues. DNA of the CDR3: TGTGCCTGGAGTCCCCCGGGGGGGAGTGGTGAGCAGTTCTTC. This translates into CAWSPPGGSGEQFF.

The chain links TRBV15 to TRBJ2-1, with 13 bases identical to TRBD2. Germline values: CDR1 LNHNV, CDR2 YYDKDF (reference sequence). The length of the CDR3 is 16 residues. V dropped 7 bases and J dropped 10; count of bases not matched to a gene: 13. The CDR3 is CATTQPMGLAGTEQFF. In nucleotides, the CDR3 is TGTGCCACCACCCAGCCGATGGGACTAGCGGGGACCGAGCAGTTCTTC.

The chain carries TRBV7-8 and TRBJ1-1; D is unclear. Germline lookup yields CDR1 SGHVS and CDR2 FQNEAQ. Trimming took off 2 bases at V and 4 bases at J, with 23 bases between the two ends. The CDR3 has 18 amino acids. Written as DNA, the CDR3 is TGTGCCAGCAGCTTAACGAGTAACCCCACCGTAGCAAGCACTGAAGCTTTCTTT. Its protein product is CASSLTSNPTVASTEAFF.

The chain has TRBV4-2 and TRBJ1-1; D is uncertain. V lost 4 bases to trimming and J lost 1 base, with 16 bases between them. Germline loops: CDR1 LGHNA, CDR2 YNFKEQ. The CDR3 runs 16 residues. As DNA, the CDR3 is TGTGCCAGCAGCCTGGGAACTGAGGGTTCGAACACTGAAGCTTTCTTT. Its protein is CASSLGTEGSNTEAFF.

V and J are TRBV2 and TRBJ2-7; D is undetermined. Germline V gives CDR1 SNHLY, CDR2 FYNNEI. The ends were cut back, 5 bases at V and 1 base at J, with 6 bases in the middle. This CDR3 region has 12 residues. The CDR3: CASSLRSYEQYF. DNA of the CDR3: TGTGCCAGCAGTCTACGGTCCTACGAGCAGTACTTC. Looking up the rest from reference TRBV2 and TRBJ2-7 gives the full variable domain: EPEVTQTPSHQVTQMGQEVILRCVPISNHLYFYWYRQILGQKVEFLVSFYNNEISEKSEIFDDQFSVERPDGSNFTLKIRSTKLEDSAMYFCASSLRSYEQYFGPGTRLTVT.

The chain combines TRBV5-1 with TRBJ1-1, with D maybe TRBD1 (5 bases). V gave up 2 bases and J gave up 3 bases, with 14 bases separating them. Germline assignment: CDR1 SGHRS and CDR2 YFSETQ. The CDR3 has 15 residues. The CDR3 coding sequence is TGCGCCAGCAGCTTATCAGGGTTAATGGACACTGAAGCTTTCTTT. It is translated as CASSLSGLMDTEAFF.

This sequence joins TRBV15 and TRBJ2-7; D is perhaps TRBD2 (5 bases). This CDR3 spans 15 amino acids. The germline V gene encodes CDR1 LNHNV and CDR2 YYDKDF (reference sequence). The V end was cut by 0 bases, the J end by 2 bases, with 11 bases between. CDR3 DNA: TGTGCCACCAGCAGAGAAAAGGGAGCTCCCTACGAGCAGTACTTC. It yields the protein CATSREKGAPYEQYF.

This chain uses TRBV5-6 with TRBJ1-2; a possible D gene is TRBD1 (5 bases). With 4 bases removed from V and 4 bases from J, the gap between germline ends came to 8 bases. This CDR3 contains 12 residues. The V gene's germline CDR1 is SGHDT and CDR2 YYEEEE. CDR3 nucleotide sequence: TGTGCCAGCAGCGGGGACGGCTATGGCTACACCTTC. Translated, it gives CASSGDGYGYTF. Together with reference TRBV5-6 and TRBJ1-2, the CDR3 gives the full variable domain: DAGVTQSPTHLIKTRGQQVTLRCSPKSGHDTVSWYQQALGQGPQFIFQYYEEEERQRGNFPDRFSGHQFPNYSSELNVNALLLGDSALYLCASSGDGYGYTFGSGTRLTVV.

The chain couples TRBV30 to TRBJ2-5; TRBD1 is a possible D gene (5 bases). Per germline, CDR1 GTSNPN and CDR2 SVGIG (reference sequence). The CDR3 length is 13 residues. V lost 2 bases and J 1 base, leaving 8 bases between the germline ends. Written as DNA, the CDR3 is TGTGCCTGGAGTTTGGGGCCCCAAGAGACCCAGTACTTC. Its translation: CAWSLGPQETQYF.

The V and J genes are TRBV13 and TRBJ2-7; 12 bases match TRBD2. From germline, CDR1 is PRHDT and CDR2 FYEKMQ (reference sequence). The CDR3 covers 15 residues. V shed 5 bases, J shed 8 bases, and the junction held 10 bases outside the gene matches. The DNA for the CDR3 is TGTGCCAGCAGCCCCAGACTAGCGGGGGATTACCAGCAGTACTTC. This encodes CASSPRLAGDYQQYF.

The genes are TRBV4-2 and TRBJ2-1; TRBD2 matches at 9 bases. CDR3 length: 13 residues. Germline trimming cut 11 bases from V and 8 bases from J; bases unmatched to any gene: 10. Germline V gene sequence: CDR1 LGHNA, CDR2 YNFKEQ. CDR3 sequence reads: CASRGAGGDEQFF. In DNA form, the CDR3 reads TGTGCCTCCCGGGGAGCGGGGGGCGATGAGCAGTTCTTC.

CDR3 protein: CASSGGQPYEQYF. The DNA for the CDR3 is TGTGCCAGCAGCGGCGGACAGCCCTACGAGCAGTACTTC. The chain links TRBV5-6 to TRBJ2-7, with a possible D match to TRBD1 (6 bases). Germline V lookup: CDR1 SGHDT, CDR2 YYEEEE. V lost 4 bases, J lost 2 bases, and 10 bases lay in between. This CDR3 contains 13 residues.

This chain joins TRBV4-3 and TRBJ2-7; the match to TRBD1 covers 9 bases. CDR1 is LGHNA and CDR2 is YSLEER in the germline V gene. Germline trimming cut 2 bases from V and 6 bases from J; bases unmatched to any gene: 2. The CDR3 consists of 13 residues. The CDR3 DNA sequence: TGCGCCAGCAGCCAACGGACAGGGGCCGAGCAGTACTTC. The encoded protein is CASSQRTGAEQYF.

This clone has just a few counts. The V call is TRBV5-6, the J call TRBJ2-2, with 10 nucleotides matching TRBD2. This CDR3 spans 17 amino acids. After removal of 3 bases from V and 3 bases from J, the junction contained 8 bases not matched to a gene. Germline values: CDR1 SGHDT, CDR2 YYEEEE. DNA for the CDR3: TGTGCCAGCAGCTCGTCCGGGACTAGCGAGTACACCGGGGAGCTGTTTTTT. This codes for CASSSSGTSEYTGELFF.

V and J are TRBV15 and TRBJ1-2, with D perhaps matching TRBD1 (5 bases). This CDR3 contains 14 residues. Germline CDR1 and CDR2: LNHNV and YYDKDF (reference sequence). Trimming pared 1 base from V and 7 bases from J, leaving 13 bases between. The CDR3 coding sequence is TGTGCCACCAGCAGAGGAGGGGAAAACGGTGGCTACACCTTC. This codes for CATSRGGENGGYTF.

The J gene is TRBJ2-2, the V gene TRBV29-1; 7 bases map to TRBD1. Unmatched junction bases numbered 8, after V lost 7 bases and J lost 0 bases. The CDR3 has 15 amino acids. The V gene's germline CDR1 is SQVTM and CDR2 ANQGSEA. CDR3 sequence (DNA): TGCAGCGGATCAACCGGGACAGCGAACACCGGGGAGCTGTTTTTT. Its translation: CSGSTGTANTGELFF.

This clone was seen once. The V gene is TRBV7-9, the J gene TRBJ2-7, with a tentative D call TRBD1 (6 bases). Germline V gene lookup returns CDR1 SEHNR and CDR2 FQNEAQ (reference sequence). V was clipped by 1 base and J by 4 bases, with 14 bases between them. CDR3 length equals 15 residues. CDR3 sequence reads: CASSLEDSQGYEQYF. The CDR3 DNA reads TGTGCCAGCAGCTTAGAGGACAGTCAGGGGTACGAGCAGTACTTC.

This chain uses TRBV10-2 with TRBJ1-1, with D hard to call. V was cut by 3 bases and J by 3 bases, with 14 bases left in between. Germline V lookup: CDR1 WSHSY, CDR2 SAAADI. The CDR3 is 15 residues long. CDR3 protein: CASSDPINRYTEAFF. The CDR3 nucleotides are TGCGCCAGCAGTGACCCCATTAACCGGTACACTGAAGCTTTCTTT.

The chain carries TRBV14 and TRBJ2-1, with 9 bases identical to TRBD2. This CDR3 is built from 14 residues. V dropped 4 bases and J dropped 7; count of bases not matched to a gene: 5. CDR1 SGHDN and CDR2 FVKESK come from the germline V gene. The CDR3 bases are TGTGCCAGCAGCCTTAGCGGGGGTATGAATGAGCAGTTCTTC. As protein: CASSLSGGMNEQFF.

This sequence joins TRBV9 and TRBJ1-1; no clear D gene. V dropped 0 bases and J dropped 0 bases, with 6 bases sitting between them. The CDR3 is made up of 14 amino acids. Per the germline V gene, CDR1 is SGDLS and CDR2 is YYNGEE. The CDR3 reads CASSVDRLNTEAFF. The CDR3 region has the DNA TGTGCCAGCAGCGTAGACCGATTGAACACTGAAGCTTTCTTT.

The gene calls are TRBV19 and TRBJ2-1; a possible D gene is TRBD2 (5 bases). The V and J ends lost 1 base and 9 bases respectively, with 7 bases between them. This CDR3 is 12 amino acids long. CDR1 is LNHDA and CDR2 is SQIVND in the germline V gene (reference sequence). CDR3 loop: CASSIVEGEQFF. CDR3 coding DNA: TGTGCCAGTAGTATAGTCGAGGGTGAGCAGTTCTTC.

V is TRBV4-1 and J is TRBJ2-3, with 13 bases lining up with TRBD2. Per the germline V gene, CDR1 is MGHRA and CDR2 is YSYEKL. This CDR3 spans 15 amino acids. With V trimmed by 5 bases and J by 4 bases, 3 bases remained unmatched. CDR3 DNA sequence: TGCGCCAGCAGCGGACTAGCGGGGGAAGCAGATACGCAGTATTTT. Encoded protein: CASSGLAGEADTQYF.

The chain combines TRBV4-3 with TRBJ1-5; the D is unclear. Trimming took 0 bases from V and 5 from J, leaving 14 bases between them. The CDR3 sequence is 16 residues long. Per germline, CDR1 LGHNA and CDR2 YSLEER. Here the CDR3 reads CASSQDSTGEDQPQHF. For the CDR3, the DNA is TGCGCCAGCAGCCAAGATAGTACCGGGGAGGATCAGCCCCAGCATTTT.